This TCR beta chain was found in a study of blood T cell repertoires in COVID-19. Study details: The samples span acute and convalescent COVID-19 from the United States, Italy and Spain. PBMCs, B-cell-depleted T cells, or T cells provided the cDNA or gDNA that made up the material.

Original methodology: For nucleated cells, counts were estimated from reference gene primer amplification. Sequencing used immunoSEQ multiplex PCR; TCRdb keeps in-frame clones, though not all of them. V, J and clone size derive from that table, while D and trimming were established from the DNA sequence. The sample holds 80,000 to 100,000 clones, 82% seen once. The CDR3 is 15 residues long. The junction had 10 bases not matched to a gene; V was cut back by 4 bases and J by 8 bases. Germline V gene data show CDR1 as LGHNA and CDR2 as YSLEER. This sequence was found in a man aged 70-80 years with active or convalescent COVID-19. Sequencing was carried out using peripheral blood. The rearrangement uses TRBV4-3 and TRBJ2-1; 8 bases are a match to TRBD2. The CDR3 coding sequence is TGCGCCAGCAGCCGCCGTCGGGGGGGCCACGATGAGCAGTTCTTC. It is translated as CASSRRRGGHDEQFF.